Below are 30 T cell receptor beta chains sequenced from a single sample in a study of shared clonotypes between healthy human individuals. Sequencing used immunoSEQ multiplex PCR; TCRdb keeps in-frame clones, though not all of them. The table lists millions of clones, around nine tenths of them singletons. Sequencing used naive CD4+ T cells sorted from blood. Subset here: CD45RA+ positively selected. The receptor source for this set is a young man in good health.

Details on this clone: In the same sample, other DNA sequences code for this CDR3. The chain joins TRBV7-6 to TRBJ2-5; the D is unclear. This CDR3 contains 13 residues. V was trimmed by 1 base and J by 1 base, leaving 4 bases between them. The germline gives CDR1 SGHVS, CDR2 FNYEAQ. The CDR3 here is CASSLGLQETQYF. The DNA of the CDR3 is TGTGCCAGCAGCTTAGGGCTCCAAGAGACCCAGTACTTC.

The chain joins TRBV18 to TRBJ1-5; 9 bases map to TRBD1. Germline trimming cut 5 bases from V and 4 bases from J; bases unmatched to any gene: 12. The CDR3 is 17 residues long. CDR1 KGHSH and CDR2 LQKENI come from the germline V gene. In DNA form, the CDR3 reads TGTGCCAGCTCAGCGACAGGGGGTGTCGATAGGAATCAGCCCCAGCATTTT. It is translated as CASSATGGVDRNQPQHF.

This chain uses TRBV19 with TRBJ2-1; 7 bases are a match to TRBD1. The germline gives CDR1 LNHDA, CDR2 SQIVND (reference sequence). J gave up 5 bases and V 5 bases, and 15 bases lay outside the gene matches. The CDR3 spans 17 residues. The CDR3 loop is CASSAQGGQLLDNEQFF. CDR3 coding DNA: TGTGCCAGTAGTGCGCAAGGGGGACAGCTCCTCGACAATGAGCAGTTCTTC. The full variable domain, with the rest looked up from reference TRBV19 and TRBJ2-1, is DGGITQSPKYLFRKEGQNVTLSCEQNLNHDAMYWYRQDPGQGLRLIYYSQIVNDFQKGDIAEGYSVSREKKESFPLTVTSAQKNPTAFYLCASSAQGGQLLDNEQFFGPGTRLTVL.

The chain couples TRBV20-1 to TRBJ1-2; D not resolved. The CDR3 consists of 11 residues. Per germline, CDR1 DFQATT and CDR2 SNEGSKA (reference sequence). Trimming pared 3 bases from V and 7 bases from J, leaving 9 bases between. CDR3 sequence (DNA): TGCAGTGCTAGGTCTTATGGTGGCTACACCTTC. This translates into CSARSYGGYTF.

The V call is TRBV29-1, the J call TRBJ2-1; possibly TRBD1 for D (5 bases). The V gene lost 5 bases and the J gene lost 0 bases, with 14 bases spanning the gap. The CDR3 is made up of 15 amino acids. The germline gives CDR1 SQVTM, CDR2 ANQGSEA. In DNA, the CDR3 is TGCAGCGTTAAAGGGGTATCTAGCTCCTACAATGAGCAGTTCTTC. Translated: CSVKGVSSSYNEQFF.

This chain joins TRBV7-2 and TRBJ2-3, with unresolved D. Per the germline V gene, CDR1 is SGHTA and CDR2 is FQGNSA. With 0 bases removed from V and 1 base from J, the gap between germline ends came to 8 bases. CDR3 length equals 15 residues. The CDR3 bases are TGTGCCAGCAGCTTAGCTGGCCCTGGCACAGATACGCAGTATTTT. Translation gives CASSLAGPGTDTQYF.

This rearrangement joins TRBV6-5 to TRBJ1-1, with a tentative D call TRBD1 (5 bases). V lost 8 bases, J lost 4 bases, and 20 bases lay in between. The CDR3 is made up of 15 amino acids. CDR1 is MNHEY and CDR2 is SVGAGI in the germline V gene. This chain's CDR3 is CASWGVGFAGTEAFF. CDR3 in DNA: TGTGCCAGCTGGGGGGTCGGGTTCGCGGGCACTGAAGCTTTCTTT.

As regards this clone: Within the sample, other DNA sequences also encode this same CDR3. The V gene is TRBV27, the J gene TRBJ2-3; 9 bases agree with TRBD2. The J segment lost 1 base and the V segment lost 6 bases, leaving 5 bases of the junction unmatched. This CDR3 region has 15 residues. CDR1 and CDR2 (germline): MNHEY, SMNVEV (reference sequence). CDR3 region: CASSYIAGGTDTQYF. CDR3 nucleotides: TGTGCCAGCAGCTATATAGCGGGAGGCACAGATACGCAGTATTTT.

V is TRBV10-2 and J is TRBJ2-7; TRBD2 might be the D (5 bases). The CDR3 spans 13 residues. V lost 5 bases to trimming and J lost 6 bases, with 14 bases between them. CDR1 and CDR2 (germline): WSHSY, SAAADI. In DNA form, the CDR3 reads TGCGCCAGCAGTCGGGGATTTAGCGTCGAGCAGTACTTC. It is translated as CASSRGFSVEQYF.

To note about this clone: The identical CDR3 is also encoded by other nucleotide sequences in the sample. The chain links TRBV5-1 to TRBJ2-5, with D possibly being TRBD1 (5 bases). V was cut by 0 bases and J by 4 bases, with 10 bases left in between. This CDR3 spans 14 amino acids. Germline-derived CDR1 and CDR2 are SGHRS and YFSETQ. This CDR3 reads CASSLEGLGETQYF. The DNA for the CDR3 is TGCGCCAGCAGCTTGGAGGGGCTGGGAGAGACCCAGTACTTC. Full variable domain (missing parts from reference TRBV5-1 and TRBJ2-5): KAGVTQTPRYLIKTRGQQVTLSCSPISGHRSVSWYQQTPGQGLQFLFEYFSETQRNKGNFPGRFSGRQFSNSRSEMNVSTLELGDSALYLCASSLEGLGETQYFGPGTRLLVL.

This clone showed up just a few times. CDR3 in DNA: TGCGCCAGCAGCCCGGGACAGGGGTATCGGGGCTACACCTTC. This sequence encodes CASSPGQGYRGYTF. The chain has TRBV5-1 and TRBJ1-2; 10 bases map to TRBD1. Unmatched junction bases numbered 8, after V lost 4 bases and J lost 8 bases. The CDR3 consists of 14 residues. CDR1 SGHRS and CDR2 YFSETQ come from the germline V gene.

The chain links TRBV10-3 to TRBJ1-3; D gene uncertain. CDR1 is ENHRY, CDR2 SYGVKD, per germline. V was pared by 6 bases and J by 0 bases, with 6 bases between. This CDR3 is 13 amino acids long. The CDR3 reads CAIRQVSGNTIYF. The CDR3 nucleotides read TGTGCCATCAGGCAGGTCTCTGGAAACACCATATATTTT.

This rearrangement joins TRBV5-1 to TRBJ1-2; no firm D call. V lost 4 bases and J 0 bases, leaving 10 bases between the germline ends. CDR1 is SGHRS and CDR2 is YFSETQ in the germline V gene. The CDR3 has 14 amino acids. CDR3 in amino acids: CASSTFTSNYGYTF. The CDR3 coding sequence is TGCGCCAGCAGCACCTTCACTTCTAACTATGGCTACACCTTC.

The chain recombines TRBV11-2 with TRBJ1-2, with TRBD1 matching over 8 bases. Per the germline V gene, CDR1 is SGHAT and CDR2 is FQNNGV. This CDR3 has 13 residues. V shed 4 bases and J 7 bases; nucleotides not matched to a gene: 5. The DNA of the CDR3 is TGTGCCAGCAGCTGGCCAGGGGGCTTTGGCTACACCTTC. The encoded protein is CASSWPGGFGYTF.

The rearrangement links TRBV5-1 to TRBJ2-7; possibly TRBD1 for D (5 bases). Trimming took 1 base from V and 4 from J, leaving 12 bases between them. The germline V gene has CDR1 SGHRS and CDR2 YFSETQ. This CDR3 contains 14 residues. CDR3 coding DNA: TGCGCCAGCAGCTTGTCAGGGCCCCCTTACGAGCAGTACTTC. Protein sequence: CASSLSGPPYEQYF.

Here the CDR3 reads CASSPRRESSEQYF. The CDR3 DNA follows: TGTGCCAGCAGCCCCAGGCGGGAGTCTAGCGAGCAGTACTTC. The chain is built from TRBV27 and TRBJ2-7; TRBD2 agrees at 7 bases. Trimming cost V 6 bases and J 6 bases; bases outside gene matches: 11. The CDR3 extends over 14 amino acids. Germline CDR1 is MNHEY and CDR2 is SMNVEV (reference sequence).

The V gene is TRBV6-5, the J gene TRBJ1-2; D not certain. V was shortened by 4 bases and J by 4 bases, with 10 bases between the two germline ends. In germline, CDR1 is MNHEY, CDR2 SVGAGI. The CDR3 has 13 residues. The CDR3 nucleotides read TGTGCCAGCAGTTCCGGGAGAGCCTATGGCTACACCTTC. Translating gives CASSSGRAYGYTF.

The chain links TRBV9 to TRBJ2-3; 8 nucleotides agree with TRBD1. With 7 bases clipped from V and 3 bases from J, the junction kept 13 bases outside the gene matches. Germline CDR1 and CDR2: SGDLS and YYNGEE. The CDR3 has 16 amino acids. This CDR3 reads CASCRSQGAPTDTQYF. CDR3 sequence (DNA): TGTGCCAGCTGCCGATCCCAGGGGGCACCTACAGATACGCAGTATTTT.

The V call is TRBV9, the J call TRBJ2-1; weak D call: TRBD2 (6 bases). Per the germline V gene, CDR1 is SGDLS and CDR2 is YYNGEE. Trimming took 3 bases from V and 0 from J, leaving 10 bases between them. The CDR3 is 15 residues long. CDR3 bases: TGTGCCAGCAGCGATCCGGGGGACTCCTACAATGAGCAGTTCTTC. Amino acids: CASSDPGDSYNEQFF.

This clone has only a few counts. This chain connects TRBV6-1 to TRBJ1-1, with TRBD1 identical over 8 bases. V shed 7 bases and J 0 bases; nucleotides not matched to a gene: 7. This CDR3 is built from 15 residues. The germline CDR1 and CDR2 sequences are MNHNS and SASEGT. Written as DNA, the CDR3 is TGTGCCAGCAATATGGGACAGGCCATGAACACTGAAGCTTTCTTT. Translated: CASNMGQAMNTEAFF.

The chain combines TRBV19 with TRBJ2-6; D is unclear. V lost 4 bases, J lost 2 bases, and 6 bases lay in between. Germline CDR1 LNHDA, CDR2 SQIVND (reference sequence). The CDR3 extends over 14 amino acids. The CDR3 loop reads CASSNKAGANVLTF. CDR3 sequence (DNA): TGTGCCAGTAGTAATAAGGCTGGGGCCAACGTCCTGACTTTC.

The chain recombines TRBV7-2 with TRBJ1-3; D is perhaps TRBD1 (6 bases). Germline V gene sequence: CDR1 SGHTA, CDR2 FQGNSA. V lost 1 base and J lost 8, with 15 bases in between. The CDR3 has 15 amino acids. CDR3 sequence: CASSLGQGSTDTIYF. The CDR3 DNA sequence: TGTGCCAGCAGCTTAGGGCAGGGGAGTACGGACACCATATATTTT.

This rearrangement joins TRBV16 to TRBJ1-1; D possibly corresponds to TRBD1 (5 bases). The germline V and J ends were trimmed by 4 bases and 3 bases, with 6 bases remaining between them. Per germline, CDR1 KGHSY and CDR2 FQNENV. CDR3 length: 12 residues. The CDR3, as DNA: TGTGCCAGCAGCCGAGGGGACACTGAAGCTTTCTTT. Its translation is CASSRGDTEAFF.

This chain connects TRBV5-1 to TRBJ1-5; 12 nucleotides line up with TRBD1. Germline CDR1 is SGHRS and CDR2 is YFSETQ. V lost 3 bases, J lost 7 bases, and 5 bases stayed unmatched. The CDR3 is 15 residues long. The DNA of the CDR3 is TGCGCCAGCAGCTCCGGGACAGGGGGCGAACAGCCCCAGCATTTT. Amino acid sequence: CASSSGTGGEQPQHF.

This chain joins TRBV6-1 and TRBJ2-4, with 11 bases matching TRBD2. The CDR3 totals 14 residues. J lost 5 bases, V lost 5 bases, and 2 bases had no gene match. CDR1 and CDR2 from the germline V gene are MNHNS and SASEGT. The CDR3 DNA reads as TGTGCCAGCAGTAAGGGACTAGCGGAAAACATTCAGTACTTC. Protein product: CASSKGLAENIQYF.

The chain carries TRBV5-4 and TRBJ2-1, with 11 nucleotides matching TRBD2. V gave up 4 bases and J gave up 7 bases; unmatched junction bases: 4. Per germline, CDR1 SGHNT and CDR2 YYREEE (reference sequence). The CDR3 extends over 14 amino acids. The CDR3 bases are TGTGCCAGCAGCGCTAGCGGGGGGAGGAATGAGCAGTTCTTC. Translation gives CASSASGGRNEQFF.

The V gene is TRBV5-1, the J gene TRBJ1-1, with 7 bases lining up with TRBD1. The CDR3 totals 16 residues. V gave up 2 bases and J gave up 4 bases; unmatched junction bases: 11. Germline lookup yields CDR1 SGHRS and CDR2 YFSETQ. The DNA of the CDR3 is TGCGCCAGCAGCTTTAGTGATGCAGGGGGTTTCACTGAAGCTTTCTTT. Translation gives CASSFSDAGGFTEAFF.

The chain has TRBV11-3 and TRBJ2-7, with unresolved D. Germline lookup yields CDR1 SGHNT and CDR2 YENEEA. The CDR3 is 13 residues long. With 3 bases removed from V and 6 bases from J, the gap between germline ends came to 12 bases. For the CDR3, the DNA is TGTGCCAGCAGCTTTTCCCGCACATCCGAGCAGTACTTC. It yields the protein CASSFSRTSEQYF. Looking up the rest from reference TRBV11-3 and TRBJ2-7 gives the full variable domain: EAGVVQSPRYKIIEKKQPVAFWCNPISGHNTLYWYLQNLGQGPELLIRYENEEAVDDSQLPKDRFSAERLKGVDSTLKIQPAELGDSAVYLCASSFSRTSEQYFGPGTRLTVT.

The chain couples TRBV27 to TRBJ2-1; perhaps D is TRBD1 or TRBD2 (5 bases each). CDR3 length: 15 amino acids. Germline V lookup: CDR1 MNHEY, CDR2 SMNVEV (reference sequence). Trimming took off 3 bases at V and 3 bases at J, with 12 bases between the two ends. CDR3 sequence reads: CASSFRDRDYNEQFF. DNA for the CDR3: TGTGCCAGCAGTTTCCGGGACCGGGACTACAATGAGCAGTTCTTC.

This chain joins TRBV2 and TRBJ2-7, with 10 bases that match TRBD1. CDR3 size: 14 residues. Per germline, CDR1 SNHLY and CDR2 FYNNEI. V shed 5 bases, J shed 7 bases, and the junction held 8 bases outside the gene matches. The CDR3 spells CASSWGPGQGEQYF. The CDR3 nucleotides are TGTGCCAGCAGTTGGGGGCCGGGACAGGGGGAGCAGTACTTC. The variable domain in full, completed from reference TRBV2 and TRBJ2-7, reads EPEVTQTPSHQVTQMGQEVILRCVPISNHLYFYWYRQILGQKVEFLVSFYNNEISEKSEIFDDQFSVERPDGSNFTLKIRSTKLEDSAMYFCASSWGPGQGEQYFGPGTRLTVT.